Listed here are 31 T cell receptor beta chains from one sample, sequenced in a study of T cell responses to AZD1222 COVID-19 vaccine. The repertoire was sequenced with immunoSEQ multiplex PCR; TCRdb's copy has only in-frame clones and lacks some. The data show about 150,000 clones, approximately 92% seen once. The specimen comprised peripheral blood, sampled 28 days after the second AZD1222 dose. The source of these receptors is an adult who received the AZD1222 COVID-19 vaccine.

As concerns this clone: The same CDR3 arises from other DNA sequences in this sample as well. The chain couples TRBV7-2 to TRBJ1-1; perhaps TRBD1 as D (6 bases). Germline V gives CDR1 SGHTA, CDR2 FQGNSA. The CDR3 has 13 amino acids. Between the trimmed V and J ends, which lost 5 bases and 5 bases, there was a span of 12 bases. CDR3 DNA: TGTGCCAGCAGCGCACAGGGAGGGACTGAAGCTTTCTTT. Its protein is CASSAQGGTEAFF.

The chain couples TRBV11-3 to TRBJ2-5; 8 bases align to TRBD2. The CDR3 extends over 15 amino acids. Germline assignment: CDR1 SGHNT and CDR2 YENEEA. V dropped 4 bases and J dropped 4; count of bases not matched to a gene: 8. This chain's CDR3 is CASSSRTGGRETQYF. The CDR3, as DNA: TGTGCCAGCAGCTCCCGGACGGGAGGGAGAGAGACCCAGTACTTC.

The chain employs TRBV5-1 and TRBJ2-3; D might be TRBD2 (6 bases). Trimming removed 0 bases from V and 6 bases from J, with 11 bases in between. This CDR3 comprises 14 residues. Germline CDR1 and CDR2: SGHRS and YFSETQ. CDR3 DNA: TGCGCCAGCAGCTTGGTTTCGGCGGGGGATACGCAGTATTTT. It codes for CASSLVSAGDTQYF.

This clone came up once. CDR3: CSVGLGGSYEQYF. The CDR3 nucleotides read TGCAGCGTGGGACTAGGGGGCTCCTACGAGCAGTACTTC. The chain employs TRBV29-1 and TRBJ2-7; 8 bases are a match to TRBD2. Germline CDR1 reads SQVTM; CDR2 reads ANQGSEA. The junction had 4 bases not matched to a gene; V was cut back by 6 bases and J by 0 bases. This CDR3 comprises 13 residues.

V gene TRBV7-9 combines with J gene TRBJ1-4; 10 nucleotides agree with TRBD1. The CDR3 loop spans 15 amino acids. Trimming removed 3 bases from V and 5 bases from J; junction bases left unmatched: 3. CDR1 SEHNR and CDR2 FQNEAQ come from the germline V gene (reference sequence). The CDR3 reads CASSFQTGGNEKLFF. CDR3 DNA: TGTGCCAGCAGCTTCCAGACAGGGGGCAATGAAAAACTGTTTTTT.

The V gene is TRBV5-1, the J gene TRBJ1-1, with TRBD1 matching 8 bases. Germline V CDR1 and CDR2: SGHRS, YFSETQ. V gave up 2 bases and J gave up 3 bases; unmatched junction bases: 3. This CDR3 spans 14 amino acids. Here the CDR3 reads CASSFSTGDTEAFF. DNA for the CDR3: TGCGCCAGCAGCTTCTCGACAGGGGACACTGAAGCTTTCTTT.

The chain carries TRBV3-1 (or the pseudogene TRBV3-2) and TRBJ2-5; D unresolved. Germline CDR1 LGHDT, CDR2 YNNKEL (reference sequence). The V gene lost 5 bases and the J gene lost 3 bases, with 10 bases spanning the gap. CDR3 length: 13 residues. CDR3 nucleotide sequence: TGTGCCAGCAGCTCGCGGTCAGAAGAGACCCAGTACTTC. Translating gives CASSSRSEETQYF.

The chain links TRBV7-9 to TRBJ1-4; possible D gene TRBD1, 6 bases. The CDR3 loop spans 16 amino acids. V shed 5 bases and J shed 5 bases, with 18 bases lying between them. The germline V gene has CDR1 SEHNR and CDR2 FQNEAQ (reference sequence). CDR3 DNA: TGTGCCAGCAGCCCGCCTTGGGGGCGGGGGAATGAAAAACTGTTTTTT. Its protein product is CASSPPWGRGNEKLFF.

The rearrangement joins TRBV18 to TRBJ2-5; 7 bases agree with TRBD2. This CDR3 comprises 13 residues. Germline values: CDR1 KGHSH, CDR2 LQKENI. Trimming cost V 3 bases and J 3 bases; bases outside gene matches: 1. CDR3 region: CASSPGTKETQYF. The CDR3 coding sequence is TGTGCCAGCTCACCTGGGACTAAAGAGACCCAGTACTTC.

This chain links TRBV6-1 with TRBJ2-5; 11 bases map to TRBD2. Germline loops: CDR1 MNHNS, CDR2 SASEGT. This CDR3 comprises 15 residues. With V trimmed by 3 bases and J by 4 bases, 4 bases remained unmatched. CDR3 DNA: TGTGCCAGCAGTGATAGCGGGAGGGCTCTAGAGACCCAGTACTTC. Protein sequence: CASSDSGRALETQYF.

This chain joins TRBV7-3 and TRBJ2-3, with D uncertain. Per the germline V gene, CDR1 is SGHTA and CDR2 is FQGTGA. This CDR3 has 13 residues. V lost 3 bases, J lost 0 bases, and 4 bases lay in between. This CDR3 reads CASSFYSTDTQYF. The CDR3 bases are TGTGCCAGCAGCTTTTACAGCACAGATACGCAGTATTTT.

The DNA for the CDR3 is TGCGCCAGCAGCCAAGTTAGCGGAGCCTCCTACAATGAGCAGTTCTTC. Protein product: CASSQVSGASYNEQFF. The chain combines TRBV4-3 with TRBJ2-1; TRBD2 is a possible D gene (6 bases). Trimming stripped 1 base from V and 0 bases from J, with 10 bases between. The CDR3 has 16 residues. Germline V gives CDR1 LGHNA, CDR2 YSLEER.

This clone was found a few times. The chain recombines TRBV5-6 with TRBJ2-7; a possible D gene is TRBD2 (6 bases). V was shortened by 5 bases and J by 3 bases, with 21 bases between the two germline ends. Germline V gives CDR1 SGHDT, CDR2 YYEEEE. The CDR3 is 16 amino acids. CDR3 in amino acids: CASRSRGTGPVYEQYF. CDR3 DNA: TGTGCCAGCAGAAGCCGGGGGACGGGCCCCGTCTACGAGCAGTACTTC.

The chain has TRBV11-2 and TRBJ1-1; the match to TRBD1 covers 9 bases. This CDR3 has 15 residues. After removal of 5 bases from V and 3 bases from J, the junction contained 7 bases not matched to a gene. Germline V gene data show CDR1 as SGHAT and CDR2 as FQNNGV. CDR3 amino acids: CASSLRGQGDTEAFF. In DNA, the CDR3 is TGTGCCAGCAGCCTAAGGGGACAGGGTGACACTGAAGCTTTCTTT. The full variable domain, rest sourced from reference TRBV11-2 and TRBJ1-1, is EAGVAQSPRYKIIEKRQSVAFWCNPISGHATLYWYQQILGQGPKLLIQFQNNGVVDDSQLPKDRFSAERLKGVDSTLKIQPAKLEDSAVYLCASSLRGQGDTEAFFGQGTRLTVV.

This chain links TRBV19 with TRBJ1-5; 7 bases agree with TRBD1. The CDR3 has 15 residues. CDR1 and CDR2 from the germline V gene are LNHDA and SQIVND (reference sequence). J gave up 3 bases and V 5 bases, and 7 bases lay outside the gene matches. The CDR3 sequence: CASSVAGTDNQPQHF. The CDR3, as DNA: TGTGCCAGTAGTGTAGCCGGGACAGACAATCAGCCCCAGCATTTT.

V and J are TRBV18 and TRBJ1-1; D not certain. Trimming cost V 2 bases and J 1 base, with 8 bases left between them. The germline gives CDR1 KGHSH, CDR2 LQKENI. The CDR3 length is 14 residues. DNA for the CDR3: TGTGCCAGCTCACCATTCGATCAGAACACTGAAGCTTTCTTT. Translated, it gives CASSPFDQNTEAFF.

The chain combines TRBV3-1 (or the pseudogene TRBV3-2) with TRBJ1-3; possibly TRBD1 for D (6 bases). Trimming cost V 2 bases and J 0 bases, with 14 bases left between them. The CDR3 loop spans 17 amino acids. The V gene's germline CDR1 is LGHDT and CDR2 YNNKEL (reference sequence). CDR3 DNA sequence: TGTGCCAGCAGCCAACCGGGTGCAGGGGCCTCTGGAAACACCATATATTTT. As protein: CASSQPGAGASGNTIYF.

The chain joins TRBV5-4 to TRBJ2-5; D not resolved. This CDR3 spans 16 amino acids. Trimming took off 1 base at V and 1 base at J, with 14 bases between the two ends. CDR1 is SGHNT, CDR2 YYREEE, per germline (reference sequence). CDR3 coding DNA: TGTGCCAGCAGCTTGTCCCCCCTCGGCAGCCAAGAGACCCAGTACTTC. Protein sequence: CASSLSPLGSQETQYF.

The rearrangement joins TRBV25-1 to TRBJ1-1, with TRBD1 matching over 8 bases. V shed 3 bases and J 6 bases; nucleotides not matched to a gene: 9. Germline assignment: CDR1 MGHDK and CDR2 SYGVNS. The CDR3 sequence is 15 residues long. The CDR3 loop reads CASSDPDRAFSEAFF. CDR3 bases: TGTGCCAGCAGTGACCCGGACAGGGCTTTCTCTGAAGCTTTCTTT.

This sequence joins TRBV10-3 and TRBJ1-6; possibly TRBD1 for D (6 bases). CDR3 length equals 14 residues. Germline loops: CDR1 ENHRY, CDR2 SYGVKD. V lost 3 bases, J lost 7 bases, and 10 bases lay in between. CDR3 protein: CAISDRGVNSPLHF. The CDR3, as DNA: TGTGCCATCAGTGACAGGGGCGTCAATTCACCCCTCCACTTT.

The chain employs TRBV7-6 and TRBJ2-1, with a tentative D call TRBD1 (5 bases). The CDR3 contains 13 residues. Trimming removed 5 bases from V and 4 bases from J, with 9 bases in between. CDR1 is SGHVS and CDR2 is FNYEAQ in the germline V gene. CDR3 in DNA: TGTGCCAGCAGCCCAAGGGGTTACAATGAGCAGTTCTTC. Amino acid sequence: CASSPRGYNEQFF.

The table lists this clone with a few counts. V is TRBV28 and J is TRBJ1-1, with 7 nucleotides matching TRBD1. Germline CDR1 is MDHEN and CDR2 is SYDVKM. The CDR3 covers 16 residues. With 4 bases clipped from V and 1 base from J, the junction kept 9 bases outside the gene matches. CDR3 sequence reads: CASSSPGTAQNTEAFF. CDR3 DNA: TGTGCCAGCAGTTCCCCCGGGACAGCTCAGAACACTGAAGCTTTCTTT.

V is TRBV20-1 and J is TRBJ1-5; D unclear. CDR1 is DFQATT and CDR2 is SNEGSKA in the germline V gene (reference sequence). Trimming shortened V by 3 bases and J by 0 bases, and 21 bases separated the two germline ends. CDR3 length: 18 amino acids. The CDR3 region is CSASSSVKRVLSNQPQHF. The CDR3 DNA is TGCAGTGCTAGTTCCTCGGTCAAGAGGGTCCTTAGCAATCAGCCCCAGCATTTT.

V and J are TRBV21-1 and TRBJ1-1. TRBV21-1 represents a pseudogene. The CDR3 contains 10 residues. The CDR3 region is CASRGTEAFF. The CDR3 region has the DNA TGTGCCAGCAGGGGAACTGAAGCTTTCTTT.

The V gene is TRBV19, the J gene TRBJ1-5; D unresolved. Germline V lookup: CDR1 LNHDA, CDR2 SQIVND (reference sequence). V lost 2 bases, J lost 3 bases, and 2 bases lay in between. This CDR3 region has 12 residues. This CDR3 reads CASSIINQPQHF. The CDR3, as DNA: TGTGCCAGTAGTATAATCAATCAGCCCCAGCATTTT.

The chain recombines TRBV27 with TRBJ2-5; D is undetermined. Germline V lookup: CDR1 MNHEY, CDR2 SMNVEV (reference sequence). The CDR3 sequence is 12 residues long. V gave up 5 bases and J gave up 2 bases, with 6 bases separating them. The CDR3 loop reads CASSRDQETQYF. The CDR3 region has the DNA TGTGCCAGCAGTAGAGATCAAGAGACCCAGTACTTC.

CDR3 coding DNA: TGTGCCAGCAGTTACGGGGGAATCGCTGGGGCCAACGTCCTGACTTTC. Translating it yields CASSYGGIAGANVLTF. The chain combines TRBV6-5 with TRBJ2-6; D possibly uses TRBD1 or TRBD2 (5 bases each). The V and J ends lost 2 bases and 2 bases respectively, with 10 bases between them. Germline CDR1 and CDR2: MNHEY and SVGAGI. The CDR3 is 16 amino acids.

This chain connects TRBV15 to TRBJ1-6; D perhaps matches TRBD1 (6 bases). CDR1 and CDR2 (germline): LNHNV, YYDKDF (reference sequence). This CDR3 is 16 amino acids long. Trimming removed 5 bases at V and 6 bases at J, with 17 bases between. The CDR3 DNA reads TGTGCCACCAGCGGAGGGGGAGGGCGACCTAATTCACCCCTCCACTTT. Its protein product is CATSGGGGRPNSPLHF.

CDR3 nucleotides: TGTGCCAGCAGCTATTTGGGCTTTGAAGCTTTCTTT. This encodes CASSYLGFEAFF. The genes are TRBV14 and TRBJ1-1, with D unclear. Trimming removed 5 bases from V and 7 bases from J, with 11 bases in between. The CDR3 has 12 residues. Germline V gene data show CDR1 as SGHDN and CDR2 as FVKESK.

The chain is built from TRBV7-7 and TRBJ2-1; 7 nucleotides agree with TRBD2. The CDR3 extends over 15 amino acids. The germline V gene encodes CDR1 SSHAT and CDR2 FNYEAQ (reference sequence). V gave up 5 bases and J gave up 5 bases; unmatched junction bases: 9. The CDR3 bases are TGTGCCAGCAGCCCAAGTAGCGGGCCGAACAATGAGCAGTTCTTC. This sequence encodes CASSPSSGPNNEQFF.

This rearrangement joins TRBV30 to TRBJ1-2, with D unclear. Germline-derived CDR1 and CDR2 are GTSNPN and SVGIG (reference sequence). This CDR3 spans 12 amino acids. V was shortened by 2 bases and J by 2 bases, with 6 bases between the two germline ends. CDR3 amino acids: CAWSLANYGYTF. The CDR3 region has the DNA TGTGCCTGGAGTTTAGCAAACTATGGCTACACCTTC.